This T cell receptor beta chain was retrieved from a study of CD8+ T cells in alopecia areata. Study overall: Among treated patients, severity was scored by affected scalp area percentage.

Study-wide findings and caveats: The study found higher clonality in lesional than normal scalp, especially in alopecia totalis/universalis. Numerous clones, expanded in lesions, remained in scalp and blood during tofacitinib. Uncertainty remains about how baseline CD8+ expansion links to response, with one nonresponder.

Following RNA extraction, reverse transcription yielded cDNA that acted as the sequencing template. Generated by immunoSEQ multiplex PCR, the TCRdb table keeps only in-frame clones and is missing some. The top ten hold roughly 1.3% of the sample, which has fewer than 250,000 clones, roughly 70% seen once. Treatment noted: oral pan-JAK inhibitor, 5-10 mg twice daily. Germline loops: CDR1 SGHDN, CDR2 FVKESK. Trimming shortened V by 4 bases and J by 9 bases, and 13 bases separated the two germline ends. The CDR3 consists of 13 residues. This clone was seen more than once but under ten times. The antigen remains undetermined.

The specimen comprised CD4+ T cells sorted from blood, sampled between weeks 49 and 50, from a patient treated with tofacitinib. This chain links TRBV14 with TRBJ2-1; D could derive from TRBD1 or TRBD2 (5 bases each). The receptor was isolated from a human donor with alopecia areata. As DNA, the CDR3 is TGTGCCAGCAGCCCAGGGAGAGTCGGTGAGCAGTTCTTC. Amino acids: CASSPGRVGEQFF.